A single sample gave rise to the 8 T cell receptor beta chains below, sequenced in a study of blood T cell repertoires in COVID-19. Assay used: immunoSEQ multiplex PCR; TCRdb lists only in-frame clones, some missing. The sample holds 350,000 to 500,000 clones; over 85% are singletons and the top ten take around 0.92%. Sequences were obtained from peripheral blood. These TCRs come from a man between 18 and 29 years old with COVID-19, enrolled during active disease.

The chain couples TRBV30 to TRBJ1-2, with 7 bases matching TRBD1. CDR1 GTSNPN and CDR2 SVGIG come from the germline V gene (reference sequence). The J segment lost 13 bases and the V segment lost 8 bases, leaving 19 bases of the junction unmatched. CDR3 length: 13 amino acids. CDR3 in DNA: TGTGCCGCGGCGCGACAGGGACAGAGATATCCCACCTTC. Translated, it gives CAAARQGQRYPTF.

For the CDR3, the DNA is TGCGCCAGCGAGTCCGGTAGCCCCCCAGAGACCCAGTACTTC. Translation: CASESGSPPETQYF. The rearrangement joins TRBV10-2 to TRBJ2-5, with D unclear. Germline V gene lookup returns CDR1 WSHSY and CDR2 SAAADI. Trimming shortened V by 8 bases and J by 4 bases, and 17 bases separated the two germline ends. This CDR3 has 14 residues.

This clone came up a few times. This chain uses TRBV2 with TRBJ2-4; perhaps TRBD2 as D (6 bases). From germline, CDR1 is SNHLY and CDR2 FYNNEI. V dropped 8 bases and J dropped 7 bases, with 15 bases sitting between them. This CDR3 is 13 amino acids long. The CDR3 DNA reads TGTGCCAGCGGGGGACTCTCGTTGAACATTCAGTACTTC. Translated, it gives CASGGLSLNIQYF. Filled out from reference TRBV2 and TRBJ2-4, the complete variable domain reads EPEVTQTPSHQVTQMGQEVILRCVPISNHLYFYWYRQILGQKVEFLVSFYNNEISEKSEIFDDQFSVERPDGSNFTLKIRSTKLEDSAMYFCASGGLSLNIQYFGAGTRLSVL.

J is TRBJ1-3 and V is TRBV2; 8 bases fit TRBD1. The germline V gene encodes CDR1 SNHLY and CDR2 FYNNEI. This CDR3 contains 18 residues. With 6 bases clipped from V and 0 bases from J, the junction kept 13 bases outside the gene matches. CDR3 region: CASSDGGQALPSGNTIYF. CDR3 coding DNA: TGTGCCAGCAGCGATGGGGGACAGGCACTTCCCTCTGGAAACACCATATATTTT.

J is TRBJ2-4 and V is TRBV14, with D tentatively TRBD1 (5 bases). V shed 5 bases and J shed 0 bases, with 14 bases lying between them. This CDR3 comprises 16 residues. The germline V gene has CDR1 SGHDN and CDR2 FVKESK. This CDR3 reads CASSTDRDLAKNIQYF. The CDR3, as DNA: TGTGCCAGCAGCACAGACAGAGACTTAGCCAAAAACATTCAGTACTTC.

V gene TRBV2 combines with J gene TRBJ2-1; 10 bases are shared with TRBD2. This CDR3 spans 15 amino acids. Germline assignment: CDR1 SNHLY and CDR2 FYNNEI. V lost 4 bases and J lost 4; bases outside the gene matches: 4. The CDR3 here is CASSVVAGGYNEQFF. The CDR3 coding sequence is TGTGCCAGCAGTGTGGTAGCGGGGGGTTACAATGAGCAGTTCTTC. Looking up the rest from reference TRBV2 and TRBJ2-1 gives the full variable domain: EPEVTQTPSHQVTQMGQEVILRCVPISNHLYFYWYRQILGQKVEFLVSFYNNEISEKSEIFDDQFSVERPDGSNFTLKIRSTKLEDSAMYFCASSVVAGGYNEQFFGPGTRLTVL.

This chain links TRBV19 with TRBJ2-7; perhaps TRBD2 as D (5 bases). Per the germline V gene, CDR1 is LNHDA and CDR2 is SQIVND (reference sequence). V gave up 3 bases and J gave up 5 bases, with 11 bases separating them. The CDR3 is 13 amino acids. CDR3 in DNA: TGTGCCAGTAGTATTTGGGGAGCAGACGAGCAGTACTTC. This translates into CASSIWGADEQYF.

Only one count was recorded for this clone. This chain links TRBV6-7 with TRBJ1-1, with unresolved D. TRBV6-7 is an ORF for which the function is uncertain. The V and J ends lost 6 bases and 2 bases respectively, with 10 bases between them. The CDR3 loop spans 13 amino acids. This CDR3 is CASRWRVNTEAFF. CDR3 coding DNA: TGTGCCAGCAGGTGGCGGGTTAACACTGAAGCTTTCTTT.